The rows below give T cell receptor beta chains drawn from one sample of a study of T cell changes during pregnancy in multiple sclerosis. Libraries were prepared by immunoSEQ multiplex PCR; TCRdb keeps only in-frame clonotypes and omits some of them. The top ten clones hold approximately 0.15% of a sample with around 50,000 clones, 92% of them seen once. The material sequenced was CD4+ T cells from peripheral blood mononuclear cells, taken after pregnancy. The receptor source for this set is a female donor in good health, enrolled as a control in a pregnancy study. The CDR3 runs from the conserved cysteine through the conserved F or W. D genes are given only for firm matches.

d_gene	v_gene	j_gene	CDR3aa
TRBD1	TRBV7-6	TRBJ2-5	CASSLLQGARETQYF
TRBD1	TRBV14	TRBJ2-7	CASSQDPSGTGGIYEQYF
-	TRBV30	TRBJ1-1	CAWSGGQSTEAFF
-	TRBV9	TRBJ1-1	CASSVVAGATTEAFF
TRBD1	TRBV29-1	TRBJ1-4	CSVPSGQHYEKLFF
-	TRBV18	TRBJ2-3	CASSPPLQTVGTDTQYF
-	TRBV14	TRBJ1-2	CASSPPLGAGDYGYTF
-	TRBV10-3	TRBJ1-3	CAISDPGAGSGNTIYF
-	TRBV30	TRBJ1-3	CAWSRRALDVSGNTIYF
TRBD1	TRBV6-5	TRBJ1-4	CASSYRGGGTNEKLFF
TRBD1	TRBV7-3	TRBJ1-1	CASSPGTGSGTEAFF
-	TRBV7-2	TRBJ1-1	CASSLVGGNTEAFF
TRBD1	TRBV5-1	TRBJ2-1	CASSRQGRNEQFF
-	TRBV7-8	TRBJ2-1	CASSFGVGASYEQFF
TRBD1	TRBV19	TRBJ1-2	CASSTSGGRYGYTF
-	TRBV7-2	TRBJ2-3	CASSSDFAGGQYF
TRBD2	TRBV4-3	TRBJ2-7	CASSRRGLAGVNEQYF
TRBD1	TRBV27	TRBJ1-2	CASSPRGYGYTF
TRBD1	TRBV16	TRBJ2-2	CASGQASNTGELFF
TRBD1	TRBV18	TRBJ1-1	CASSRGQALEAFF
TRBD2	TRBV7-2	TRBJ2-1	CASSIRTSYNEQFF
TRBD2	TRBV6-1	TRBJ2-1	CASGTSGGAYEQFF
-	TRBV7-9	TRBJ1-5	CASSPQDSNQPQHF
TRBD1	TRBV7-2	TRBJ1-2	CASSRDRPGNYGYTF
TRBD2	TRBV6-1	TRBJ2-7	CASSEGGGPYEQYF
TRBD2	TRBV30	TRBJ2-1	CAWSAPTSADEQFF
-	TRBV4-1	TRBJ1-5	CASSQEWANSPGPQHF
-	TRBV18	TRBJ1-2	CASSPAENYGYTF
-	TRBV15	TRBJ1-2	CATSSQNYGYTF
TRBD1	TRBV6-4	TRBJ1-2	CASRGQGESGGYTF
TRBD1	TRBV5-1	TRBJ2-1	CASSSSGGNEQFF
-	TRBV2	TRBJ2-7	CASSLQGASYEQYF